This paragraph reports one TCR beta chain. The method was immunoSEQ multiplex PCR; TCRdb's version includes in-frame clones alone and lacks a portion of them. The top ten clones hold approximately 0.4% of a sample with 1.4 million or so clones, about 98.5% of them seen once. CDR1 is SEHNR, CDR2 FQNEAQ, per germline (reference sequence). The J segment lost 4 bases and the V segment lost 4 bases, leaving 3 bases of the junction unmatched. The CDR3 consists of 13 residues. The data are from a study of shared clonotypes between healthy human individuals. V and J are TRBV7-9 and TRBJ1-1; 7 bases map to TRBD1. The sequence derives from a young man in good health. Sequenced input: naive CD4+ T cells sorted from blood. The subset is: CD45RA+ positively selected. CDR3 in DNA: TGTGCCAGCAGCTCGCGGGACAGCACTGAAGCTTTCTTT. Residues: CASSSRDSTEAFF.